This T cell receptor (beta chain) came from a study of beta chain features in type 1 diabetes. The CDR3 runs to 16 residues. Germline values: CDR1 LGHNA, CDR2 YNFKEQ. Trimming shortened V by 0 bases and J by 2 bases, and 10 bases separated the two germline ends. All of the isolated RNA was reverse transcribed, so expressed TCRB transcripts were sequenced. Using immunoSEQ multiplex PCR, the repertoire was profiled, and TCRdb retains in-frame clones only, with some absent. The sample shows approximately 470,000 clones, about 30% of them seen only once. The receptor was isolated from a young man in good health. The sequencing input was naive CD4+ T cells from blood. This chain links TRBV4-2 with TRBJ2-2; no clear D gene. The DNA for the CDR3 is TGTGCCAGCAGCCAAGATCGGGCTGCAAACACCGGGGAGCTGTTTTTT. Protein: CASSQDRAANTGELFF.